The rows below give T cell receptor beta chains drawn from one sample of a study of shared clonotypes between healthy human individuals. TCRdb's table, derived via immunoSEQ multiplex PCR, lists solely in-frame clones and lacks some. The profile shows roughly 2 million clones, just under 95% of them singletons. The sequencing input was naive CD8+ T cells sorted from blood. These receptor sequences come from a young man in good health. The CDR3 runs from the conserved cysteine through the conserved F or W. D genes are given only for firm matches. Clone size is shown for a subset of rows, as once, few, many or a class of expanded clone.

size	J	V	D	DNA	CDR3
-	TRBJ2-1	TRBV7-9	-	TGTGCCAGCAGCTTCGGCAGGGCCAATGAGCAGTTCTTC	CASSFGRANEQFF
-	TRBJ2-7	TRBV11-2	TRBD2	TGTGCCAGCAGCTTAAGTCGGGGGGACTCCTACGAGCAGTACTTC	CASSLSRGDSYEQYF
-	TRBJ2-3	TRBV30	-	TGTGCCTGGAGTGTCGGGGGGCCCTCGGAAGATACGCAGTATTTT	CAWSVGGPSEDTQYF
-	TRBJ1-2	TRBV7-9	-	TGTGCCAGCAGCTTAGGTGGGCTACAGGGTTCCTATGGCTACACCTTC	CASSLGGLQGSYGYTF
-	TRBJ2-5	TRBV5-4	TRBD2	TGTGCCAGCAGCCTGTGGACTAGCGGGGATCAAGAGACCCAGTACTTC	CASSLWTSGDQETQYF
-	TRBJ2-1	TRBV10-3	-	TGTGCCATCAGTGAGTCGAGGGCCTTGCATGAGCAGTTCTTC	CAISESRALHEQFF
-	TRBJ2-1	TRBV19	-	TGTGCCAGTAGATCGCCCTATAATGAGCAGTTCTTC	CASRSPYNEQFF
-	TRBJ2-5	TRBV6-5	-	TGTGCCAGCAGTTACTCGGTGGGCTCGGAGACCCAGTACTTC	CASSYSVGSETQYF
-	TRBJ2-3	TRBV13	-	TGTGCCAGCAGACAAACGTCGGGGTGGACAGATACGCAGTATTTT	CASRQTSGWTDTQYF
-	TRBJ2-1	TRBV5-1	-	TGCGCCAGCAGTGAGAATTGGAATGAGCAGTTCTTC	CASSENWNEQFF
-	TRBJ2-5	TRBV7-9	-	TGTGCCAGCAGCCCGATAGCCGGGTGGGCCCGGGAGACCCAGTACTTC	CASSPIAGWARETQYF
once	TRBJ1-1	TRBV7-9	-	TGTGCCAGCAGCTATATGGGAACTGAAGCTTTCTTT	CASSYMGTEAFF
-	TRBJ1-4	TRBV27	-	TGTGCCAGCAGTTTGGACAGCCCGGCGGGTGAAAAACTGTTTTTT	CASSLDSPAGEKLFF
-	TRBJ2-3	TRBV10-3	TRBD2	TGTGCCATCAGTCAACAGGGGACTAGCGGGGGGGCCCAAGATACGCAGTATTTT	CAISQQGTSGGAQDTQYF
-	TRBJ1-4	TRBV18	-	TGTGCCAGCTCACTGGACTATAATGAAAAACTGTTTTTT	CASSLDYNEKLFF
-	TRBJ2-1	TRBV7-9	-	TGTGCCAGCAGCTTAGCGGGGTCTTACGAGGAATTAGAGCAGTTCTTC	CASSLAGSYEELEQFF
-	TRBJ1-1	TRBV28	-	TGTGCCAGCAGTTATAAGGTGAGCAACACTGAAGCTTTCTTT	CASSYKVSNTEAFF
-	TRBJ2-7	TRBV11-2	-	TGTGCCAGCAGCTTTGGGGACTCAAACGAGCAGTACTTC	CASSFGDSNEQYF
-	TRBJ1-6	TRBV27	TRBD1	TGTGCCAGCACCACCGGGACAGGGGGAAATTCACCCCTCCACTTT	CASTTGTGGNSPLHF
-	TRBJ2-5	TRBV11-2	-	TGTGCCAGCAGCCTTAGCGGAGGGTACCAAGAGACCCAGTACTTC	CASSLSGGYQETQYF
-	TRBJ2-3	TRBV7-9	-	TGTGCCAGCAGCTCCGAGGTAGGGGGGGTCGATACGCAGTATTTT	CASSSEVGGVDTQYF
once	TRBJ2-5	TRBV7-9	-	TGTGCCAGCAGCATTTGGACGGAAAAGCCCCAAGAGACCCAGTACTTC	CASSIWTEKPQETQYF
-	TRBJ2-1	TRBV10-1	TRBD2	TGCGCCAGCAGTGAACTAGCGGGGGGGCAAGGTGAGCAGTTCTTC	CASSELAGGQGEQFF
-	TRBJ2-5	TRBV7-8	TRBD1	TGTGCCAGCAGCTTAGACGACAGGGGGGATCCCCAAGAGACCCAGTACTTC	CASSLDDRGDPQETQYF
-	TRBJ2-2	TRBV28	-	TGTGCCAGCAGTTTGAAGATGGCGGGGAAGGGTAGCGGGGAGCTGTTTTTT	CASSLKMAGKGSGELFF
-	TRBJ2-2	TRBV6-5	-	TGTGCCAGCAAGGATGGCTGGGGCCCCGGGGAGCTGTTTTTT	CASKDGWGPGELFF
-	TRBJ2-1	TRBV6-1	-	TGTGCCACCACGAGGAATGAGCAGTTCTTC	CATTRNEQFF